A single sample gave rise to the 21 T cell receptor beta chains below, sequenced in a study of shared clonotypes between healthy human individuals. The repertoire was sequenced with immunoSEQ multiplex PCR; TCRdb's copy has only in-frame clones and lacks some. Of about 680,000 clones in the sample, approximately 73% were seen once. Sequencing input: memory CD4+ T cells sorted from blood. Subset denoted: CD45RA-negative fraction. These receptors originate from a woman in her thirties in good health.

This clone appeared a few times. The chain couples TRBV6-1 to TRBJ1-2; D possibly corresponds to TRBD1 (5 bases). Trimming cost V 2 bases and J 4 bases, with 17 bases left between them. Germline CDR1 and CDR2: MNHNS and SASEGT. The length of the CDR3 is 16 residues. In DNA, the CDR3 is TGTGCCAGCAGTGAAACCCCCCAGGGCCCTGGCTATGGCTACACCTTC. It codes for CASSETPQGPGYGYTF.

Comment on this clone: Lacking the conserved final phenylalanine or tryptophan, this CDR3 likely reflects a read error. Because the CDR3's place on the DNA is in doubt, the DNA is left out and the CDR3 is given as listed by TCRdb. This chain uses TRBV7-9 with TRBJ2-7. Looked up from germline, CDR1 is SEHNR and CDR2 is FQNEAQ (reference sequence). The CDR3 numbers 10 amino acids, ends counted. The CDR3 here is CASSPGGEPY.

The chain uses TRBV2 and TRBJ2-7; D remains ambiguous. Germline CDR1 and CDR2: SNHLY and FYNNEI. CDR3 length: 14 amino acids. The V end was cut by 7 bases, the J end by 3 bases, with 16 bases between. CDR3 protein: CASISPPRSYEQYF. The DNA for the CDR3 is TGTGCCAGCATTAGCCCCCCCCGGAGCTACGAGCAGTACTTC.

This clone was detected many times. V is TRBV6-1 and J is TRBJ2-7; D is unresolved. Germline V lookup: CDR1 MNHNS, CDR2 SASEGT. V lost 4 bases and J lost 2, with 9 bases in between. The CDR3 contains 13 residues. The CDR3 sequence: CASSASATYEQYF. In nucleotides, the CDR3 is TGTGCCAGCAGTGCGTCGGCCACCTACGAGCAGTACTTC.

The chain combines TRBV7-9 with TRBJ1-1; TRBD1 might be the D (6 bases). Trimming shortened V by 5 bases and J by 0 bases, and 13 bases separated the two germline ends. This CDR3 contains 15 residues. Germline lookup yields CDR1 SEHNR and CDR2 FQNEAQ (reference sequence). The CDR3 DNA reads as TGTGCCAGCAGCCCCCGACAGGTAATGAACACTGAAGCTTTCTTT. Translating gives CASSPRQVMNTEAFF.

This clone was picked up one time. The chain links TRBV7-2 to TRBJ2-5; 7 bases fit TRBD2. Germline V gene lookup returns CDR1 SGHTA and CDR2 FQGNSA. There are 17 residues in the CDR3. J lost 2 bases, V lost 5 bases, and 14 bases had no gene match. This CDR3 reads CASSIGGLAEPQETQYF. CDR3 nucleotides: TGTGCCAGCAGCATAGGAGGGCTAGCGGAGCCTCAAGAGACCCAGTACTTC.

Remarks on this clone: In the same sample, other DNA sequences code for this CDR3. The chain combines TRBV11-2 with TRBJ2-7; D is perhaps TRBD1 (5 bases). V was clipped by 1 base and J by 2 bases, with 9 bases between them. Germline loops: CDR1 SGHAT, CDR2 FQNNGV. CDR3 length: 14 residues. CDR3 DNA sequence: TGTGCCAGCAGCTTAGTCTGGGGCCCCTACGAGCAGTACTTC. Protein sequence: CASSLVWGPYEQYF.

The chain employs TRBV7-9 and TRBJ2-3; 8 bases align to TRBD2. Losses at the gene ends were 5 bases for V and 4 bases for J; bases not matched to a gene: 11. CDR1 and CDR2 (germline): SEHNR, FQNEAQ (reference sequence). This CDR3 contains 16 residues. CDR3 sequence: CASSPSVAGMADTQYF. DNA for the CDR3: TGTGCCAGCAGCCCCTCGGTAGCGGGAATGGCAGATACGCAGTATTTT.

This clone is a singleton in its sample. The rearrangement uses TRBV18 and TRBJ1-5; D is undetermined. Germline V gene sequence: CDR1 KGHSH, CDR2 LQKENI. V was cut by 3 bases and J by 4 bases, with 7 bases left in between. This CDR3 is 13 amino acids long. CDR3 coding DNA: TGTGCCAGCTCACCCTACTTTAATCAGCCCCAGCATTTT. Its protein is CASSPYFNQPQHF.

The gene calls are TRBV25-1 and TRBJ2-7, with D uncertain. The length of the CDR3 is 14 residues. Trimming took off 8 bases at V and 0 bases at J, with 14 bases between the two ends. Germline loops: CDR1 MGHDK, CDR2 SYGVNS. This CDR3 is CASATPWSSYEQYF. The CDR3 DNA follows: TGTGCCAGCGCTACCCCATGGAGCTCCTACGAGCAGTACTTC.

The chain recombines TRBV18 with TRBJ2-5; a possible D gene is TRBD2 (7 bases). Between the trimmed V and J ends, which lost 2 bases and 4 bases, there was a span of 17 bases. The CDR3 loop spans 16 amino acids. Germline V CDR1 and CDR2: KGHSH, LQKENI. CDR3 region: CASSPSVEAGAETQYF. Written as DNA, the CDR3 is TGTGCCAGCTCACCATCGGTCGAGGCGGGGGCAGAGACCCAGTACTTC.

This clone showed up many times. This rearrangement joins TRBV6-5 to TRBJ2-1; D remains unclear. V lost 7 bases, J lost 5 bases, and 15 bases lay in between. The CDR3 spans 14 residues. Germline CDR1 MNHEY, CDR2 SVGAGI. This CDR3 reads CASKLMNSHNEQFF. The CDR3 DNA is TGTGCCAGCAAACTAATGAACTCGCACAATGAGCAGTTCTTC.

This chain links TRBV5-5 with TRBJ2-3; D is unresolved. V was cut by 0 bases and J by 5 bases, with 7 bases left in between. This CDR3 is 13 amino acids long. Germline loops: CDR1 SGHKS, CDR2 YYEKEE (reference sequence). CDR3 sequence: CASSLDFRDTQYF. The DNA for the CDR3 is TGTGCCAGCAGCTTGGATTTTAGAGATACGCAGTATTTT.

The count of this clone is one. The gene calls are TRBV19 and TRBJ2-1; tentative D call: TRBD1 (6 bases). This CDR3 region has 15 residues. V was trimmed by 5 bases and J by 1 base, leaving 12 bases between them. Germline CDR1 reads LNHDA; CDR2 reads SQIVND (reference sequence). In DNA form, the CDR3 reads TGTGCCAGTAGTTTTCGGACAGATTCCTACAATGAGCAGTTCTTC. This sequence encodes CASSFRTDSYNEQFF.

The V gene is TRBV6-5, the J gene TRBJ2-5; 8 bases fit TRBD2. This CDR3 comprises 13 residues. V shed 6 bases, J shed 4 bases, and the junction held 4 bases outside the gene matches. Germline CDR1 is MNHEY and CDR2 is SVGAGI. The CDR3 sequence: CASSRGGRETQYF. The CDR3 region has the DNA TGTGCCAGCAGCCGGGGGGGGCGAGAGACCCAGTACTTC.

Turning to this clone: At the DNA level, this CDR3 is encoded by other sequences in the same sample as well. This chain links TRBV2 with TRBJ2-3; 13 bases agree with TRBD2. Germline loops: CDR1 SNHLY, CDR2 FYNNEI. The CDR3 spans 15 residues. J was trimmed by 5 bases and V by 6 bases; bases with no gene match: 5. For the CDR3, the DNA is TGTGCCAGCAGGGGACTAGCGGGACGGGGAGATACGCAGTATTTT. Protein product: CASRGLAGRGDTQYF.

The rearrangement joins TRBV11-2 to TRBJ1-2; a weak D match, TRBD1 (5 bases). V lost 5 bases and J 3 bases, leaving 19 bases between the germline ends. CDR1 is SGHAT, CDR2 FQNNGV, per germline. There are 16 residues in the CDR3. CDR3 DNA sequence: TGTGCCAGCAGCCAAGGCGGGACCTCCAAATACTATGGCTACACCTTC. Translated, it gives CASSQGGTSKYYGYTF.

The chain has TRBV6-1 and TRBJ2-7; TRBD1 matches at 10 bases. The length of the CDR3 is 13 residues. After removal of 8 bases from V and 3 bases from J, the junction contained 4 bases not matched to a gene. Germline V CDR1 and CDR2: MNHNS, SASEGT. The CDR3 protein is CASCRDRGYEQYF. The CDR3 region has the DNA TGTGCCAGCTGCCGGGACAGGGGCTACGAGCAGTACTTC.

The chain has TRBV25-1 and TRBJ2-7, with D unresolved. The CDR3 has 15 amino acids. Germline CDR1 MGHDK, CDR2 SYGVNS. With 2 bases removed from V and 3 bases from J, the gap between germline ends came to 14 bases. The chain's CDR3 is CASSERKDAHYEQYF. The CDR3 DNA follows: TGTGCCAGCAGTGAACGTAAGGACGCCCACTACGAGCAGTACTTC.

Here the CDR3 reads CASSIDLWDTIGSNQPQHF. CDR3 DNA sequence: TGTGCCAGTAGTATAGATCTTTGGGACACTATCGGCAGCAATCAGCCCCAGCATTTT. The V call is TRBV19, the J call TRBJ1-5; D is possibly TRBD1 (6 bases). V lost 0 bases and J 1 base, leaving 19 bases between the germline ends. There are 19 residues in the CDR3. Germline V CDR1 and CDR2: LNHDA, SQIVND (reference sequence).

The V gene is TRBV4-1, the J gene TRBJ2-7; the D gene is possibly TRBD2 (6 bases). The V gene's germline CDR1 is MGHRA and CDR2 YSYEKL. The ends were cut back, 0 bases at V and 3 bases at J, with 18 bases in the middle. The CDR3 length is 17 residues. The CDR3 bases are TGCGCCAGCAGCCAAGAAGTTCCCGGGACTGGCCTCTACGAGCAGTACTTC. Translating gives CASSQEVPGTGLYEQYF.